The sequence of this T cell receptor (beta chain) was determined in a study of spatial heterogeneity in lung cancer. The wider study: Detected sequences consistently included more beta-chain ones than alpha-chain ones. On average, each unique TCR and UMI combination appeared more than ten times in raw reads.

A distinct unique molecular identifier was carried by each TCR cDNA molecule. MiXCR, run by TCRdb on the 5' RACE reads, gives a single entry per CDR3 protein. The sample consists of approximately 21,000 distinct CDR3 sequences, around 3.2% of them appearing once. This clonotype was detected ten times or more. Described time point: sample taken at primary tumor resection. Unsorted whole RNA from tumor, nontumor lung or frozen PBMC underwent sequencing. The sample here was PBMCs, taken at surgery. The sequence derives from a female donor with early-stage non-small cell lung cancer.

The CDR3 sequence is CASSPGETQYF. The CDR3 DNA is TGTGCCAGCAGCCCAGGAGAGACCCAGTACTTC. The rearrangement uses TRBV2 and TRBJ2-5, with D unresolved. V gave up 6 bases and J gave up 4 bases, with 6 bases separating them. The CDR3 extends over 11 amino acids. The germline V gene has CDR1 SNHLY and CDR2 FYNNEI.